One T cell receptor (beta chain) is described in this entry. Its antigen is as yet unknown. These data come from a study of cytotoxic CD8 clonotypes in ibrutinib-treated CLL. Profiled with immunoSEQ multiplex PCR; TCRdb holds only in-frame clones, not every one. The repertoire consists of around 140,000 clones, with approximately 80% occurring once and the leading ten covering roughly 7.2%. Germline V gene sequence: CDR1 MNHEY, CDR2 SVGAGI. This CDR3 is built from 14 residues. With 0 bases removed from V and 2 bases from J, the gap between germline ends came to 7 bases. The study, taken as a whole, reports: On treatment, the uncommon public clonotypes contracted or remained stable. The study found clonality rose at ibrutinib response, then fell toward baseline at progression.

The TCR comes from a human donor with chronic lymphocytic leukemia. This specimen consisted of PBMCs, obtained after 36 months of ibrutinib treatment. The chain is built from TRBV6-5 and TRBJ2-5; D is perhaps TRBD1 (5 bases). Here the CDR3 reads CASSYSSGQETQYF. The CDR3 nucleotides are TGTGCCAGCAGTTACTCTTCAGGGCAAGAGACCCAGTACTTC.